This TCR beta chain derives from a study of T-cell memory formation after mild COVID-19. Using its own MiXCR run on the 5' RACE reads, TCRdb lists one record per CDR3 protein. The table has under 300,000 distinct CDR3 sequences, 8% to 9.5% seen once. Trimming removed 5 bases from V and 7 bases from J; junction bases left unmatched: 5. From germline, CDR1 is DFQATT and CDR2 SNEGSKA (reference sequence). The length of the CDR3 is 12 residues. V is TRBV20-1 and J is TRBJ2-5; TRBD2 aligns across 9 bases. The receptor was isolated from a young man who had mild COVID-19 (a few samples of this study predate the infection). Cell type and time point are not known. Sequenced sample: PBMCs or a T cell subset sorted from them (not recorded which). In DNA form, the CDR3 reads TGCAGTGCTCCTGGGACTAGCACGACCCAGTACTTC. Translated, it gives CSAPGTSTTQYF.